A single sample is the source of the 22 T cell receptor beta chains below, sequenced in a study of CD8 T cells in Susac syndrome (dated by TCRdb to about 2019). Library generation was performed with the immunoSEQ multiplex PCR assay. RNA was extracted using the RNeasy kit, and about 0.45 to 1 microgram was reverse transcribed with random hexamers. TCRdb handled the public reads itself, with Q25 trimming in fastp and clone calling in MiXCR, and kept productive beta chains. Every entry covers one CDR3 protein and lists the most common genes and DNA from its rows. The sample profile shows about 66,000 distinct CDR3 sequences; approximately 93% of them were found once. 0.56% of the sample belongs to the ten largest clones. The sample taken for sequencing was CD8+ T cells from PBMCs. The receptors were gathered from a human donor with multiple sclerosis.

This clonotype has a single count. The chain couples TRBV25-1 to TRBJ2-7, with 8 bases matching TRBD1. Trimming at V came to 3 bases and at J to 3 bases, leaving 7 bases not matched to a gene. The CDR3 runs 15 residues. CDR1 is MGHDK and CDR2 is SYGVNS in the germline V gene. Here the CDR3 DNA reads TGTGCCAGCAGTGATCTGGCAGGGGGCCACTACGAGCAGTACTTC. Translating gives CASSDLAGGHYEQYF.

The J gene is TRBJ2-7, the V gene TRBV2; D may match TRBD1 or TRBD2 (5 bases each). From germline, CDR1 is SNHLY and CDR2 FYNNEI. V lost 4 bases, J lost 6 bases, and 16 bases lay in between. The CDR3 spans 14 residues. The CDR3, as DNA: TGTGCCAGCAGTGCCTGGGACCGAGACGGCGAGCAGTACTTC. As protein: CASSAWDRDGEQYF.

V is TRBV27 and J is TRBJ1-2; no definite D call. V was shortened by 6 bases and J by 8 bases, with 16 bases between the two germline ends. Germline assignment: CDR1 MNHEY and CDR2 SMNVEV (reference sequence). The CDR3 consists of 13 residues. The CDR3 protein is CASSEVPMRGYTF. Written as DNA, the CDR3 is TGTGCCAGCAGCGAAGTTCCTATGCGGGGCTACACCTTC.

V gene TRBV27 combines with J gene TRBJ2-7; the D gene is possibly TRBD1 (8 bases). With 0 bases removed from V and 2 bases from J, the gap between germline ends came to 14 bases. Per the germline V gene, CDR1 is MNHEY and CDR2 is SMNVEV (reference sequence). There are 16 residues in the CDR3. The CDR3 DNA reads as TGTGCCAGCAGTTTATCGATACAGGGGGGGACCTACGAGCAGTACTTC. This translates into CASSLSIQGGTYEQYF.

The chain's CDR3 is CASSQVGVEDTQYF. DNA for the CDR3: TGTGCCAGCAGCCAGGTGGGAGTAGAAGATACGCAGTATTTT. The V and J genes are TRBV3-1 and TRBJ2-3, with a weak D call TRBD2 (5 bases). Germline lookup yields CDR1 LGHDT and CDR2 YNNKEL (reference sequence). Trimming left V 3 bases short and J 5 bases short, with 12 bases between. There are 14 residues in the CDR3.

CDR3 nucleotides: TGTGCCAGCAGGTTTAGGGCTAGCGCCACGATACCGCAGTATTTT. It translates to CASRFRASATIPQYF. This rearrangement joins TRBV28 to TRBJ2-3, with D possibly being TRBD2 (6 bases). V shed 6 bases and J shed 10 bases, with 23 bases lying between them. Germline loops: CDR1 MDHEN, CDR2 SYDVKM. The CDR3 contains 15 residues. The entire variable domain, with the rest obtained from reference TRBV28 and TRBJ2-3, is as follows: DVKVTQSSRYLVKRTGEKVFLECVQDMDHENMFWYRQDPGLGLRLIYFSYDVKMKEKGDIPEGYSVSREKKERFSLILESASTNQTSMYLCASRFRASATIPQYFGPGTRLTVL.

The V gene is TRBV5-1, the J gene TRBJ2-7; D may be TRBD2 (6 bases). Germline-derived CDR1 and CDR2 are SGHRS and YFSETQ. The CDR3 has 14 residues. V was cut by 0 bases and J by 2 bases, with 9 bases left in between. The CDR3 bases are TGCGCCAGCAGCTTGGCTAGCGAAGCCTACGAGCAGTACTTC. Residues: CASSLASEAYEQYF.

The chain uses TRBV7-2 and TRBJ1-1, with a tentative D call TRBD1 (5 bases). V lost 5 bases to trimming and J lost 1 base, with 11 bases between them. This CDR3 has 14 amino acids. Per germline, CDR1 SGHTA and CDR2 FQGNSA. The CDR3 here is CASSPTTGNTEAFF. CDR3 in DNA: TGTGCCAGCAGCCCCACAACAGGGAACACTGAAGCTTTCTTT.

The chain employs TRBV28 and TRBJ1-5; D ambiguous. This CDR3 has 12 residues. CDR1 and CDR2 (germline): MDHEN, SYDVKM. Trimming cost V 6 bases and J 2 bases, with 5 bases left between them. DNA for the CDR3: TGTGCCAGCAGGGACGGCAATCAGCCCCAGCATTTT. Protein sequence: CASRDGNQPQHF.

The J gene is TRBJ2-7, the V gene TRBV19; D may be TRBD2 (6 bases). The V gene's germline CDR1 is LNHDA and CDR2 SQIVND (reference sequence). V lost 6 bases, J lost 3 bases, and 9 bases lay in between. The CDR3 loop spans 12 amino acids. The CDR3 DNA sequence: TGTGCCAGTAGCACAGCGGGCTACGAGCAGTACTTC. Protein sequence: CASSTAGYEQYF.

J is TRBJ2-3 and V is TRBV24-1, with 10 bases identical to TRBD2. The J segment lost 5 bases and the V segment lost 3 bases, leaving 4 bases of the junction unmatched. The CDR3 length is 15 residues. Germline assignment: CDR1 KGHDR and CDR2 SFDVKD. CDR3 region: CATSDRTSGGDTQYF. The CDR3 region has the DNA TGTGCCACCAGTGATCGGACTAGCGGAGGAGATACGCAGTATTTT.

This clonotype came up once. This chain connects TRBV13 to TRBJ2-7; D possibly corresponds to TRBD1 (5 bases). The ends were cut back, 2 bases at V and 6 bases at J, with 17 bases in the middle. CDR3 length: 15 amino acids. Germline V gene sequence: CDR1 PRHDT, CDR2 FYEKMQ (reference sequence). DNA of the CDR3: TGTGCCAGCAGCTTATCTTGGCAGGGTTCCGGCGAGCAGTACTTC. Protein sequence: CASSLSWQGSGEQYF. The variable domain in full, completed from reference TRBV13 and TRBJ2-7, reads AAGVIQSPRHLIKEKRETATLKCYPIPRHDTVYWYQQGPGQDPQFLISFYEKMQSDKGSIPDRFSAQQFSDYHSELNMSSLELGDSALYFCASSLSWQGSGEQYFGPGTRLTVT.

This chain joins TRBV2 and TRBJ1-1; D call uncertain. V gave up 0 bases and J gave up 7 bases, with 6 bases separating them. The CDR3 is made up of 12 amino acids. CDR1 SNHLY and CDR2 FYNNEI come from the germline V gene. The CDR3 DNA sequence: TGTGCCAGCAGTGAAGCTGGAAATGAAGCTTTCTTT. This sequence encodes CASSEAGNEAFF.

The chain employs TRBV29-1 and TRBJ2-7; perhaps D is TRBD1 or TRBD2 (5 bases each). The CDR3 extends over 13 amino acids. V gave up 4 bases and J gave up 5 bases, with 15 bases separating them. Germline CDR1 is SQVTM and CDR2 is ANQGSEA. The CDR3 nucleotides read TGCAGCGTTGTCGTGGGCCAGGGAGACGAGCAGTACTTC. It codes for CSVVVGQGDEQYF.

CDR3 loop: CATSSGSYEQYF. The CDR3 coding sequence is TGTGCCACCAGCTCCGGCAGCTACGAGCAGTACTTC. V gene TRBV24-1 combines with J gene TRBJ2-7; no definite D call. Germline V CDR1 and CDR2: KGHDR, SFDVKD. This CDR3 is built from 12 residues. Trimming cost V 7 bases and J 3 bases, with 9 bases left between them.

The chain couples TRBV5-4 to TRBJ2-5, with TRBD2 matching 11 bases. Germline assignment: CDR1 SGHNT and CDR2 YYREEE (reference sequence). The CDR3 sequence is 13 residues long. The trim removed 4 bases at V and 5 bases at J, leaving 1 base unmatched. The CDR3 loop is CASSRLAGETQYF. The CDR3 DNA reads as TGTGCCAGCAGCCGACTAGCGGGGGAGACCCAGTACTTC.

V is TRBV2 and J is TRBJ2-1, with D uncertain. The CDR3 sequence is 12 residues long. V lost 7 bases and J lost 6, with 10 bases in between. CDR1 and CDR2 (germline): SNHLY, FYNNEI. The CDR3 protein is CASTLASNEQFF. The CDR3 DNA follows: TGTGCCAGCACTTTAGCATCCAATGAGCAGTTCTTC.

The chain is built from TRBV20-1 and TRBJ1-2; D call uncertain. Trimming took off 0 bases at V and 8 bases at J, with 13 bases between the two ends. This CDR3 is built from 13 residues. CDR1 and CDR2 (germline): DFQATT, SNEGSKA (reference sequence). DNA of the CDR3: TGCAGTGCTAGAGAGGGTCCCAAAGGAGGCTACACCTTC. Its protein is CSAREGPKGGYTF.

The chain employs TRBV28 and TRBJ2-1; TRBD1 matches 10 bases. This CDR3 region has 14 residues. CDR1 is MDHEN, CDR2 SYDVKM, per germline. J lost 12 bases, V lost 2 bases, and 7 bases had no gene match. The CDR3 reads CASSLEGQGKVQFF. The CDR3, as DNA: TGTGCCAGCAGTTTAGAGGGACAGGGGAAGGTGCAGTTCTTC.

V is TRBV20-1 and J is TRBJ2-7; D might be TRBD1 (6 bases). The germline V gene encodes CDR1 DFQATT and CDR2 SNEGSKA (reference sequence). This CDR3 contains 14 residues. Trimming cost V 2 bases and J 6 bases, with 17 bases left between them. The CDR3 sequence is CSARRQVEGVEQYF. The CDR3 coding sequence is TGCAGTGCTAGAAGGCAGGTTGAGGGGGTCGAGCAGTACTTC.

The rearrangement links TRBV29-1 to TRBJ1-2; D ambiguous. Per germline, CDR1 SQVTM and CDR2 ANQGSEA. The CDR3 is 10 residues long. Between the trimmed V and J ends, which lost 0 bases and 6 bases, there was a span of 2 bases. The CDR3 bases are TGCAGCGTTGAAGATAATGGCTACACCTTC. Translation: CSVEDNGYTF.

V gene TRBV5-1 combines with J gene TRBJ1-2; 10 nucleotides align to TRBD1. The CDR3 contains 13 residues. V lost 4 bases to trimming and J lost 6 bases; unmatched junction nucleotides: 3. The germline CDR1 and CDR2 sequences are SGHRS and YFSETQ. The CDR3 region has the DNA TGCGCCAGCAGCCCGACAGGGGGCAATGGCTACACCTTC. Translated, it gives CASSPTGGNGYTF.